This TCR beta chain stems from a study of technical replicates of blood from a handful of donors. TCRdb keeps only in-frame clones here, not all; method: immunoSEQ multiplex PCR. In the table there are roughly 80,000 clones, 94% of which are singletons. Sequencing was carried out using T cells isolated from PBMCs. The sequence derives from a human donor in good health.

The CDR3 nucleotides are TGTGCCAGCAGCCCGGACAGGCGGCCGGACACCGGGGAGCTGTTTTTT. Its translation is CASSPDRRPDTGELFF. The V gene is TRBV5-6, the J gene TRBJ2-2; the match to TRBD1 covers 7 bases. V lost 4 bases, J lost 3 bases, and 9 bases stayed unmatched. The germline V gene encodes CDR1 SGHDT and CDR2 YYEEEE. This CDR3 spans 16 amino acids.